A selection of T cell receptor beta chains follows, all from one sample in a study of PD-1 blockade in classical Hodgkin lymphoma. Measured with immunoSEQ multiplex PCR; TCRdb has only the in-frame clones, and not every one. The sample gives roughly 100,000 clones, about nine tenths of which show up once; around 17% is in the top ten. The sequencing here drew on peripheral blood mononuclear cells (PBMCs), taken before the fourth cycle of nivolumab. These receptors were taken from a human donor with classical Hodgkin lymphoma. The CDR3 runs from the conserved cysteine through the conserved F or W. The D gene is left open where the match is weak. Clone size is shown for a subset of rows, as once, few, many or a class of expanded clone.

d_call	v_call	j_call	cdr3_length	clone_size	cdr3_nt	cdr3_aa
NA	TRBV12-1	TRBJ2-1	15	NA	TGTGCCAGCAGCTTTCTAGCGGGAGAAGGGAATGAGCAGTTCTTC	CASSFLAGEGNEQFF
NA	TRBV4-1	TRBJ2-2	13	NA	TGCGCCAGCAGCCAACAAGTTGCCGGGGAGCTGTTTTTT	CASSQQVAGELFF
NA	TRBV7-9	TRBJ2-1	14	once	TGTGCCAGCAGCAGCCTGACTAGAGACAATGAGCAGTTCTTC	CASSSLTRDNEQFF
TRBD1	TRBV7-8	TRBJ1-5	17	NA	TGTGCCAGCAGCTTGCCCCGGGACAGGGAGGGGGATCAGCCCCAGCATTTT	CASSLPRDREGDQPQHF
NA	TRBV18	TRBJ1-2	15	NA	TGTGCCAGCTCACCAGTGGACAGCCCCAACTATGGCTACACCTTC	CASSPVDSPNYGYTF
NA	TRBV7-2	TRBJ2-6	15	few	TGTGCCAGCAGCTTAAATCCGGCTGGGGCCAACGTCCTGACTTTC	CASSLNPAGANVLTF
TRBD1	TRBV4-1	TRBJ1-1	14	NA	TGCGCCAGCAGACGACAGGGAGAGGGAACTGAAGCTTTCTTT	CASRRQGEGTEAFF
TRBD1	TRBV5-6	TRBJ1-1	17	NA	TGTGCCAGCAGCTTGGTGTGGACAGGGGGCCTAGGGGCTGAAGCTTTCTTT	CASSLVWTGGLGAEAFF
NA	TRBV7-9	TRBJ1-2	15	NA	TGTGCCAGCAGCCTTCCCTTCACAGAAGACTATGGCTACACCTTC	CASSLPFTEDYGYTF
NA	TRBV30	TRBJ1-1	13	NA	TGTGCCTGGAGCGCCACAGGGCGAACTGAAGCTTTCTTT	CAWSATGRTEAFF
NA	TRBV7-9	TRBJ2-4	13	NA	TGTGCCAGCAGATCCGGGACGGGAAACATTCAGTACTTC	CASRSGTGNIQYF
NA	TRBV2	TRBJ1-1	13	NA	TGTGCCAGCAGTGAAGGGGGGGACACTGAAGCTTTCTTT	CASSEGGDTEAFF
NA	TRBV4-1	TRBJ1-4	15	few	TGCGCCAGCAGCAACCCGACACTCAGCGATGAAAAACTGTTTTTT	CASSNPTLSDEKLFF
NA	TRBV7-9	TRBJ1-5	14	NA	TGTGCCAGCTCCAGACAGGAGGGCAATCAGCCCCAGCATTTT	CASSRQEGNQPQHF
NA	TRBV13	TRBJ2-7	15	NA	TGTGCCAGCAGCTTAAACCCGCGGGGAGGCTACGAGCAGTACTTC	CASSLNPRGGYEQYF
NA	TRBV19	TRBJ1-1	11	NA	TGTGCCAGTAGTACCGCCTTTGAAGCTTTCTTT	CASSTAFEAFF
NA	TRBV29-1	TRBJ1-3	12	NA	TGCAGCGTTCAGATCTCTGGAAACACCATATATTTT	CSVQISGNTIYF
NA	TRBV5-4	TRBJ2-3	15	NA	TGTGCCAGCAGCCAAATGATAGGAGCATCCGATACGCAGTATTTT	CASSQMIGASDTQYF
NA	TRBV19	TRBJ2-2	15	once	TGTGCCAGTAGTGTGACAGGAGCGAACACCGGGGAGCTGTTTTTT	CASSVTGANTGELFF
NA	TRBV10-2	TRBJ2-7	14	NA	TGCGCCAGCAGTGAGTCGAGAAGGTCCTACGAGCAGTACTTC	CASSESRRSYEQYF
TRBD1	TRBV6-1	TRBJ1-1	14	once	TGTGCCAGCAGTTCACAGGGGATAGGCACTGAAGCTTTCTTT	CASSSQGIGTEAFF
NA	TRBV19	TRBJ1-5	14	NA	TGTGCCAGTAGTATAGGGGGGGGGAGTCAGCCCCAGCATTTT	CASSIGGGSQPQHF
NA	TRBV5-1	TRBJ2-2	15	NA	TGCGCCAGCAGCTCTGGGCAAGTTAACACCGGGGAGCTGTTTTTT	CASSSGQVNTGELFF
NA	TRBV7-2	TRBJ1-1	15	NA	TGTGCCAGCACCCGAACCGGACAGTCGAACACTGAAGCTTTCTTT	CASTRTGQSNTEAFF
NA	TRBV30	TRBJ1-1	14	NA	TGTGCCCAAGCTAGGGGGGGCTCCAACACTGAAGCTTTCTTT	CAQARGGSNTEAFF
TRBD1	TRBV27	TRBJ2-3	17	NA	TGTGCCAGCAGTCCCTGGACAGGGATCCTTAGGGGAGATACGCAGTATTTT	CASSPWTGILRGDTQYF
TRBD1	TRBV10-3	TRBJ1-3	15	once	TGTGCCATCAGCACAGGGGGCGCACCTGGAAACACCATATATTTT	CAISTGGAPGNTIYF
TRBD2	TRBV6-1	TRBJ2-1	17	NA	TGTGCCAGCAGTGCTTCCCTGGGACTAGCGGGAATCAATGAGCAGTTCTTC	CASSASLGLAGINEQFF
NA	TRBV6-5	TRBJ1-3	14	NA	TGTGCCAGCAGTTACCAGGGACTTGGAAACACCATATATTTT	CASSYQGLGNTIYF
NA	TRBV27	TRBJ2-2	16	NA	TGTGCCAGCAGTTTAGTCGCGGGGGCTAACACCGGGGAGCTGTTTTTT	CASSLVAGANTGELFF
NA	TRBV7-2	TRBJ1-5	11	few	TGTGCCAGCAGCCTACATCAGCCCCAGCATTTT	CASSLHQPQHF
NA	TRBV29-1	TRBJ2-1	11	once	TGCAGCGTTACGACCTACAATGAGCAGTTCTTC	CSVTTYNEQFF
NA	TRBV14	TRBJ2-3	15	NA	TGTGCCAGCAGCCAAGATAGGGGCGGACGGGATACGCAGTATTTT	CASSQDRGGRDTQYF
NA	TRBV10-3	TRBJ2-7	13	NA	TGTGCCATCAGTGACAAAAGACTAGACGAGCAGTACTTC	CAISDKRLDEQYF
NA	TRBV15	TRBJ2-1	17	NA	TGTGCCACCAGCGAAGGGACTTCCCCGAGCTCCTACAATGAGCAGTTCTTC	CATSEGTSPSSYNEQFF
TRBD2	TRBV7-6	TRBJ2-1	17	NA	TGTGCCAGCAGCCCTGGGGCGTCGGGAGGTGACCCTGGTGAGCAGTTCTTC	CASSPGASGGDPGEQFF
NA	TRBV10-3	TRBJ2-1	16	once	TGTGCCATCAGTGAGAGGAGGCAGGGCAGCTACAATGAGCAGTTCTTC	CAISERRQGSYNEQFF
TRBD1	TRBV5-1	TRBJ1-5	16	once	TGCGCCAGCAGCCCCGGCCCGGAGACAGGGGACCAGCCCCAGCATTTT	CASSPGPETGDQPQHF
TRBD1	TRBV5-1	TRBJ2-1	14	NA	TGCGCCAGCAGCTGGGGGACAGGGGGCAATGAGCAGTTCTTC	CASSWGTGGNEQFF
TRBD2	TRBV7-2	TRBJ2-7	13	NA	TGTGCCAGCAGCTTTAGCGGGTCCTACGAGCAGTACTTC	CASSFSGSYEQYF
NA	TRBV5-6	TRBJ2-3	15	NA	TGTGCCAGCAGCTTGGTTGGCGTGGGGACAGATACGCAGTATTTT	CASSLVGVGTDTQYF
NA	TRBV13	TRBJ2-1	12	once	TGTGCCAGCAGTCTCAGCTACAATGAGCAGTTCTTC	CASSLSYNEQFF
TRBD2	TRBV2	TRBJ2-5	16	NA	TGTGCCAGCAGTCCCGGGACTAGCGGGAGCCGAGAGACCCAGTACTTC	CASSPGTSGSRETQYF
NA	TRBV19	TRBJ1-5	16	NA	TGTGCCAGTAGTCCTTCTGCCGGGAGAAGCAATCAGCCCCAGCATTTT	CASSPSAGRSNQPQHF
TRBD2	TRBV28	TRBJ2-3	13	once	TGTGCCAGCGCGGGGGTAGCGGGAAGTACGCAGTATTTT	CASAGVAGSTQYF
NA	TRBV11-2	TRBJ2-7	15	NA	TGTGCCAGCAGCCCGTGGCACAGTGTCTCCTACGAGCAGTACTTC	CASSPWHSVSYEQYF
TRBD2	TRBV5-1	TRBJ2-1	14	NA	TGCGCCAGCAGCTTGGAGCGGGAGTTTAGTGAGCAGTTCTTC	CASSLEREFSEQFF
TRBD1	TRBV5-1	TRBJ1-1	15	NA	TGCGCCAGCAGCTTGGGGGACAGGGATGAAGGTGAAGCTTTCTTT	CASSLGDRDEGEAFF
NA	TRBV6-5	TRBJ1-2	12	NA	TGTGCCAGCCGTCCAGAGAACTATGGCTACACCTTC	CASRPENYGYTF
TRBD1	TRBV6-1	TRBJ2-7	13	NA	TGTGCCAGCACCGAGACAGGGCCTGGCGAGCAGTACTTC	CASTETGPGEQYF